This entry features one T cell receptor (beta chain) sequence. What it binds is unknown. This PCR relied on a set of 60 Vbeta primers and 13 Jbeta primers. Libraries were prepared by immunoSEQ multiplex PCR; TCRdb keeps only in-frame clonotypes and omits some of them. The repertoire holds under 150,000 clones, 60% to 85% seen once, with more than 1.1% in the top ten. The sample belongs to a study of cytomegalovirus exposure and HLA in healthy donors. Broader study findings: A later look showed TCR association rates differing by HLA locus, highest for DRB1 and lowest for HLA-C. Across donors, most TCRs were seen rarely, yet some public ones were widespread.

The sequence was obtained from a woman aged 40 to 50 in good health and CMV-seronegative. The specimen sequenced was PBMCs.

The CDR3 region is CASSHPGSGNTIYF. The DNA of the CDR3 is TGTGCCAGCAGCCACCCCGGCTCTGGAAACACCATATATTTT. The chain couples TRBV5-6 to TRBJ1-3; D is uncertain. Germline CDR1 reads SGHDT; CDR2 reads YYEEEE. This CDR3 comprises 14 residues. The V and J ends lost 4 bases and 0 bases respectively, with 8 bases between them.